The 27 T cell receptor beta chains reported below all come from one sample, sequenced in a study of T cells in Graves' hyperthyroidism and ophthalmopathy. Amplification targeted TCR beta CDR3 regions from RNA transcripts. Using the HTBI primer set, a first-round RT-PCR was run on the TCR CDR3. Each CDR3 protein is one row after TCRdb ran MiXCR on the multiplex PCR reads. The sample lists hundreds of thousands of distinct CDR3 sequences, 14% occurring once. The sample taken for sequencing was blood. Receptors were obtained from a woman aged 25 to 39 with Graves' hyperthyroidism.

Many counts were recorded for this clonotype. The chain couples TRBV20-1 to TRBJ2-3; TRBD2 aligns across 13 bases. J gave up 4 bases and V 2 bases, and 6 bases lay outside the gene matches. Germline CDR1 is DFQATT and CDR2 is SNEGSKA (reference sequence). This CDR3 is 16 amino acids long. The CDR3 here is CSARRLAGGDADTQYF. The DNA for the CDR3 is TGCAGTGCTAGAAGACTAGCGGGAGGAGATGCAGATACGCAGTATTTT.

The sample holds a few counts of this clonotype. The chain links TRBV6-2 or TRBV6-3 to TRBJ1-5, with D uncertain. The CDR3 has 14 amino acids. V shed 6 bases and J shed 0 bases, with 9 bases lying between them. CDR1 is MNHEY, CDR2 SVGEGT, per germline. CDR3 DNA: TGTGCCAGCAGGATAACAGCTAGCAATCAGCCCCAGCATTTT. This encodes CASRITASNQPQHF.

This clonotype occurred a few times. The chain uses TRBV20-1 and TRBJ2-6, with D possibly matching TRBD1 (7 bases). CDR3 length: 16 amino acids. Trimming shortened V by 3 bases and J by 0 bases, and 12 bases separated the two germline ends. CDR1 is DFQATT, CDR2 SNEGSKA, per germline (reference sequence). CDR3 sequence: CSASGGGGSGANVLTF. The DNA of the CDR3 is TGCAGTGCTAGTGGAGGGGGCGGCTCTGGGGCCAACGTCCTGACTTTC.

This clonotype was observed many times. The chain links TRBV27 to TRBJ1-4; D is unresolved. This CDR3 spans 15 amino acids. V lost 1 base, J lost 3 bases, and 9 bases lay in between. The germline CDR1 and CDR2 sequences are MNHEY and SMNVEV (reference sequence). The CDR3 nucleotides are TGTGCCAGCAGTTTATTGGGTGGCGCTAATGAAAAACTGTTTTTT. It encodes CASSLLGGANEKLFF.

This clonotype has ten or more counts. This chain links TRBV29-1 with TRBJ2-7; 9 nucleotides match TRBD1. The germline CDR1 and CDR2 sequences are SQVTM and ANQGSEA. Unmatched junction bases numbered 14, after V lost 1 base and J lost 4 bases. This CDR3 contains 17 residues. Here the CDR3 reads CSVEVPGQGEGSYEQYF. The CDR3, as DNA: TGCAGCGTTGAAGTACCGGGACAGGGAGAAGGGTCTTACGAGCAGTACTTC.

CDR3 amino acids: CSAESRIRSTDTQYF. For the CDR3, the DNA is TGCAGTGCCGAGAGTCGGATAAGGAGCACAGATACGCAGTATTTT. The J gene is TRBJ2-3, the V gene TRBV20-1; no definite D call. Trimming stripped 6 bases from V and 0 bases from J, with 16 bases between. The CDR3 runs 15 residues. CDR1 and CDR2 (germline): DFQATT, SNEGSKA (reference sequence).

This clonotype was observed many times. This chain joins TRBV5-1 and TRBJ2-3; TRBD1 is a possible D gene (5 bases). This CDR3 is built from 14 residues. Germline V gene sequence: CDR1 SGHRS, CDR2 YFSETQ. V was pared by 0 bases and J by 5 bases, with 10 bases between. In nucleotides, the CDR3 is TGCGCCAGCAGCTTGGCGCGGCAGGGAGATACGCAGTATTTT. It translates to CASSLARQGDTQYF. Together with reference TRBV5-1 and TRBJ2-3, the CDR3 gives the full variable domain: KAGVTQTPRYLIKTRGQQVTLSCSPISGHRSVSWYQQTPGQGLQFLFEYFSETQRNKGNFPGRFSGRQFSNSRSEMNVSTLELGDSALYLCASSLARQGDTQYFGPGTRLTVL.

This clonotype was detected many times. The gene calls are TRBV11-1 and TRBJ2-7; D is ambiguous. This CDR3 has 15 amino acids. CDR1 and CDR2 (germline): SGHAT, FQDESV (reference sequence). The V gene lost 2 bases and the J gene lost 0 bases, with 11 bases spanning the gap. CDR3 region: CASSLTVASSYEQYF. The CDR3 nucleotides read TGTGCCAGCAGCTTAACAGTCGCTAGCTCCTACGAGCAGTACTTC.

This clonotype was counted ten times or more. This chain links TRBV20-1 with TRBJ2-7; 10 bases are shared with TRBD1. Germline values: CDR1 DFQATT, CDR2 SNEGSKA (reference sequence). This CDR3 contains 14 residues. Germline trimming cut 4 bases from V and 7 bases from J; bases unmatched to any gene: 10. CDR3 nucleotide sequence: TGCAGTGCTAACCCCGGGACAGGGGAGGGAGAGCAGTACTTC. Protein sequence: CSANPGTGEGEQYF.

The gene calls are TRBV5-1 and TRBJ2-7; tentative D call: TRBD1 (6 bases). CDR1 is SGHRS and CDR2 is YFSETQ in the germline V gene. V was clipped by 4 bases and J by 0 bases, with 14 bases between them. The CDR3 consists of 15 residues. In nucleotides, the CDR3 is TGCGCCAGCAGCGTAAGGGACAAATACTCCTACGAGCAGTACTTC. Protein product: CASSVRDKYSYEQYF.

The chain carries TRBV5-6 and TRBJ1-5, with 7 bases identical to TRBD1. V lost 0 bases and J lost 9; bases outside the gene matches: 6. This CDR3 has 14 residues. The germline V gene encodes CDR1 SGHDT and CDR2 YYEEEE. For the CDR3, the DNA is TGTGCCAGCAGCTTGGGGGACAGAACTCTGCCCCAGCATTTT. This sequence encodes CASSLGDRTLPQHF.

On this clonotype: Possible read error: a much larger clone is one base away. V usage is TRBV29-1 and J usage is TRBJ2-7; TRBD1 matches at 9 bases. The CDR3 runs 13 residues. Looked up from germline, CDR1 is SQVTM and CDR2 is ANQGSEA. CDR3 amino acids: CGGTGQGLDEQYF. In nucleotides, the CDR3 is TGCGGCGGGACGGGACAGGGCCTGGACGAGCAGTACTTC.

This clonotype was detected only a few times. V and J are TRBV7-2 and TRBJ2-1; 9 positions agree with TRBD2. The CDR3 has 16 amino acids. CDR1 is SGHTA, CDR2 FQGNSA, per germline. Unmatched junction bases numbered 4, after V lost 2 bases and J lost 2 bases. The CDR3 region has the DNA TGTGCCAGCAGCTTACTCGCGGGGGGGACCTACAATGAGCAGTTCTTC. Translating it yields CASSLLAGGTYNEQFF.

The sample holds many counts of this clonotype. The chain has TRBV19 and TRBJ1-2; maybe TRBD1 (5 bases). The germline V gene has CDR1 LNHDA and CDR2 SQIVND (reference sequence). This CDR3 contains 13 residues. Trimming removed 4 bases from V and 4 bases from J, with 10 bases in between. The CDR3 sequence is CASSTGLAYGYTF. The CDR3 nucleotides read TGTGCCAGTAGTACAGGGTTGGCCTATGGCTACACCTTC.

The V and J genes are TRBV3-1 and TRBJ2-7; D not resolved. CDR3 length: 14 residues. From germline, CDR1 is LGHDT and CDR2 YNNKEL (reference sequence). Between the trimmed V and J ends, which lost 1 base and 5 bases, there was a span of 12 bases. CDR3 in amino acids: CASSQGQGLHEQYF. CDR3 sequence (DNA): TGTGCCAGCAGCCAAGGGCAAGGGTTGCACGAGCAGTACTTC.

The CDR3 loop is CASSYLGPGLAGGRETQYF. The DNA for the CDR3 is TGTGCCAGCAGTTATCTCGGCCCTGGACTAGCGGGAGGTCGGGAGACCCAGTACTTC. The V and J genes are TRBV6-2 or TRBV6-3 and TRBJ2-5, with TRBD2 matching over 14 bases. J lost 5 bases, V lost 3 bases, and 14 bases had no gene match. Per germline, CDR1 MNHEY and CDR2 SVGEGT. CDR3 size: 19 residues.

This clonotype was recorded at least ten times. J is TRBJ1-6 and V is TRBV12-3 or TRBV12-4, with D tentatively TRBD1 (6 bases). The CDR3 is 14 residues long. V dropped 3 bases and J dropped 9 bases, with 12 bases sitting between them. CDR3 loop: CASSLQGLASPLHF. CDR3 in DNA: TGTGCCAGCAGTTTGCAGGGGTTGGCTTCACCCCTCCACTTT.

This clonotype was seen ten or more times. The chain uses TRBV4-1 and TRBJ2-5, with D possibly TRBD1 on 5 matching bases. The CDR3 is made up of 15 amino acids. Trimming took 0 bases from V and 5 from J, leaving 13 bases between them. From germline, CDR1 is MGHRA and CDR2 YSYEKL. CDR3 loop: CASSQDGAGIETQYF. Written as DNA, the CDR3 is TGCGCCAGCAGCCAAGATGGGGCAGGGATTGAGACCCAGTACTTC.

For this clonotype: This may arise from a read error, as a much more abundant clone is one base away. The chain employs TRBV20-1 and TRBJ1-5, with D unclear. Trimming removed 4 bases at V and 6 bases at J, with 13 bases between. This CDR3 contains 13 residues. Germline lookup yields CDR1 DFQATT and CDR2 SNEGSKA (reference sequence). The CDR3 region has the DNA TGCAGTGCTACGGCCAAGGCGAGTCAGCCCCAGCATTTT. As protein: CSATAKASQPQHF.

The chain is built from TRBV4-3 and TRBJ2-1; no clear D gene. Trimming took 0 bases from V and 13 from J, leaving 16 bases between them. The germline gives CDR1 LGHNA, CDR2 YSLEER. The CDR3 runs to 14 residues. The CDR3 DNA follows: TGCGCCAGCAGCCAAGATAGGCCTACAATGAGTCAGTTCTTC. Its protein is CASSQDRPTMSQFF.

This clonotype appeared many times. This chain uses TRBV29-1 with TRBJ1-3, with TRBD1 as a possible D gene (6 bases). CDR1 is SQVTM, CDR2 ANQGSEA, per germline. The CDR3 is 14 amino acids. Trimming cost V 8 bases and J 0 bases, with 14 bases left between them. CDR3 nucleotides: TGCAGCATCCTGGACAGCCGCTCTGGAAACACCATATATTTT. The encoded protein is CSILDSRSGNTIYF.

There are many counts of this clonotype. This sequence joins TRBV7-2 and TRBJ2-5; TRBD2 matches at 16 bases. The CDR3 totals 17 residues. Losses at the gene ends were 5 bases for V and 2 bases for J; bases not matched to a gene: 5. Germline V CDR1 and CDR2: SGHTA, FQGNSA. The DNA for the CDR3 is TGTGCCAGCAGCCAGGGGACTAGCGGGGGGGGACAAGAGACCCAGTACTTC. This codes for CASSQGTSGGGQETQYF.

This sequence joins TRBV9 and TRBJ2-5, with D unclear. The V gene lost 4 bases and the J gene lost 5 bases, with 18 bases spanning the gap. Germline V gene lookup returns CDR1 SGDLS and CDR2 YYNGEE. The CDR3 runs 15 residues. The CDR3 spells CASSPRGPLEETQYF. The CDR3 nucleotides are TGTGCCAGCAGCCCCCGCGGCCCCTTAGAGGAGACCCAGTACTTC. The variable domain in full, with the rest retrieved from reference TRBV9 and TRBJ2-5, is DSGVTQTPKHLITATGQRVTLRCSPRSGDLSVYWYQQSLDQGLQFLIQYYNGEERAKGNILERFSAQQFPDLHSELNLSSLELGDSALYFCASSPRGPLEETQYFGPGTRLLVL.

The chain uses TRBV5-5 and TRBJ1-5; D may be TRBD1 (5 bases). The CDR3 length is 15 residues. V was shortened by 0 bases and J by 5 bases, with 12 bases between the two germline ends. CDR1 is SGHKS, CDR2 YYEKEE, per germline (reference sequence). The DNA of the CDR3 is TGTGCCAGCAGCTTGGCCGTGGTAGGGGATCAGCCCCAGCATTTT. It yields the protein CASSLAVVGDQPQHF. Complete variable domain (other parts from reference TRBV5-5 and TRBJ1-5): DAGVTQSPTHLIKTRGQQVTLRCSPISGHKSVSWYQQVLGQGPQFIFQYYEKEERGRGNFPDRFSARQFPNYSSELNVNALLLGDSALYLCASSLAVVGDQPQHFGDGTRLSIL.

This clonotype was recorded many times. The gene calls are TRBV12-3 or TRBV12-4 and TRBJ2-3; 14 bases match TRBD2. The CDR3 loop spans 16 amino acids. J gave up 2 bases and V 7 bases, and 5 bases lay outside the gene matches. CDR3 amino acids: CASMGLAGANTDTQYF. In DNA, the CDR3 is TGTGCCAGCATGGGACTAGCGGGAGCGAACACAGATACGCAGTATTTT.

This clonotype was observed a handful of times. CDR3 DNA: TGTGCCAGCAGTTACTTTAGAACCCTAAAGAACTACGAGCAGTACTTC. This sequence encodes CASSYFRTLKNYEQYF. The genes are TRBV6-2 or TRBV6-3 and TRBJ2-7; no clear D gene. CDR1 MNHEY and CDR2 SVGEGT come from the germline V gene. V dropped 1 base and J dropped 3 bases, with 16 bases sitting between them. The CDR3 covers 16 residues.

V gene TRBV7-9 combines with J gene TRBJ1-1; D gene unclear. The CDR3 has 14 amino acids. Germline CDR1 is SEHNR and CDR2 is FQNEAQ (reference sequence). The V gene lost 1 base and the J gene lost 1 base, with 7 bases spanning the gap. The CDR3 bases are TGTGCCAGCAGCTTAGAGGATCAGAACACTGAAGCTTTCTTT. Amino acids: CASSLEDQNTEAFF.